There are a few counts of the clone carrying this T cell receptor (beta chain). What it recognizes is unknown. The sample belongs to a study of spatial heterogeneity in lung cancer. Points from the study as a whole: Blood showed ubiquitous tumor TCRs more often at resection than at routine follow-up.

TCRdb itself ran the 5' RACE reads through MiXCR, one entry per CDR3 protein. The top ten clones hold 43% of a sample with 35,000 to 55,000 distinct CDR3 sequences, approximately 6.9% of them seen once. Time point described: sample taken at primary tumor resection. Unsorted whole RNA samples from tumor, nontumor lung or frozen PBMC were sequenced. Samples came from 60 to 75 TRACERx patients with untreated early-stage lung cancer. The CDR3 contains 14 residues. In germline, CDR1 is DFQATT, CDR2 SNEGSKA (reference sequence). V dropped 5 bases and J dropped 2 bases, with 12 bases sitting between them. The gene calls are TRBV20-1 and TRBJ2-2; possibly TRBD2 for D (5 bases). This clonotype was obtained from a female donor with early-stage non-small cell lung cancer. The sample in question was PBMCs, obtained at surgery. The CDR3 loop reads CSAPPSLNTGELFF. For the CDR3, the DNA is TGCAGTGCTCCCCCTAGCCTAAACACCGGGGAGCTGTTTTTT.